Detailed here is one TCR beta chain. The target antigen is unknown. TCRdb called the reads again in MiXCR, with one record for every CDR3 protein. The repertoire holds roughly 760,000 distinct CDR3 sequences, with roughly 35% as singletons. Germline CDR1 is MGHRA and CDR2 is YSYEKL. The CDR3 has 13 amino acids. Trimming stripped 3 bases from V and 2 bases from J, with 7 bases between. This sample was included in a study of T cell repertoires in cytomegalovirus infection. General study points: Clonotypes of TCR beta that were HLA-C-restricted and CMV-specific dominated the ex vivo response.

The chain recombines TRBV4-1 with TRBJ2-5; a possible D gene is TRBD2 (5 bases). Material for sequencing was PBMCs. This sequence originates from a human donor in good health (CMV status not recorded). Some clones in this sample may be carry-over from other donors' samples. CDR3 in DNA: TGCGCCAGCAGCCAGGAGGAGCAAGAGACCCAGTACTTC. This sequence encodes CASSQEEQETQYF.